The present T cell receptor (beta chain) was sequenced within a study of blood T cell repertoires in COVID-19. The data were produced by immunoSEQ multiplex PCR, yet TCRdb's version contains in-frame clones alone and is incomplete. The sample has 150,000 or so clones; about 84% are singletons. This CDR3 spans 13 amino acids. Between the trimmed V and J ends, which lost 4 bases and 5 bases, there was a span of 10 bases. Germline-derived CDR1 and CDR2 are MNHEY and SVGAGI. This receptor was identified in a man aged 45-65 years who had recovered from COVID-19. V gene TRBV6-5 combines with J gene TRBJ2-3; perhaps TRBD2 as D (5 bases). Sequenced sample: PBMCs or T cells enriched from blood (not recorded which). The CDR3 loop reads CASSFPGGDTQYF. The CDR3 bases are TGTGCCAGCAGTTTTCCCGGAGGAGATACGCAGTATTTT.